A selection of T cell receptor beta chains follows, all from one sample in a study of cytomegalovirus exposure and HLA in healthy donors. The table came from immunoSEQ multiplex PCR; TCRdb's copy has only in-frame clones and leaves some out. The table lists under 200,000 clones, approximately 62% of them singletons. The source material was PBMCs. Receptors originate from a man aged 50-59 years in good health and CMV-seronegative. Both conserved end residues are part of each CDR3. Clone size is given for some rows only: seen once, a few or many times, or a class if the clone is expanded.

abundance: few
v_gene: TRBV6-5
j_gene: TRBJ2-7
CDR3aa: CASSYSGQPYEQYF

abundance: .
v_gene: TRBV5-1
j_gene: TRBJ2-7
CDR3aa: CASSLGGAQYYEQYF

abundance: .
v_gene: TRBV5-1
j_gene: TRBJ2-2
CDR3aa: CASARLAGNTGELFF

abundance: .
v_gene: TRBV6-5
j_gene: TRBJ1-2
CDR3aa: CASIGQGTPYGYTF

abundance: once
v_gene: TRBV10-3
j_gene: TRBJ2-1
CDR3aa: CAISVGTGGAEQFF

abundance: few
v_gene: TRBV7-9
j_gene: TRBJ1-1
CDR3aa: CASTLEAADTEAFF

abundance: .
v_gene: TRBV5-8
j_gene: TRBJ1-4
CDR3aa: CASSLVPGQREKLFF

abundance: .
v_gene: TRBV28
j_gene: TRBJ2-7
CDR3aa: CASSFSPGQGFSYEQYF

abundance: .
v_gene: TRBV5-6
j_gene: TRBJ2-7
CDR3aa: CASSFLRAPYEQYF

abundance: few
v_gene: TRBV7-3
j_gene: TRBJ2-2
CDR3aa: CASSPISTGELFF

abundance: .
v_gene: TRBV2
j_gene: TRBJ2-5
CDR3aa: CASSEAWAASGKETQYF

abundance: few
v_gene: TRBV28
j_gene: TRBJ2-1
CDR3aa: CASSSRGTGFSNEQFF

abundance: .
v_gene: TRBV5-1
j_gene: TRBJ1-2
CDR3aa: CASSVTGVKDYGYTF

abundance: once
v_gene: TRBV5-1
j_gene: TRBJ2-7
CDR3aa: CASSLLDRGSYEQYF

abundance: few
v_gene: TRBV6-1
j_gene: TRBJ1-2
CDR3aa: CASTGTAGYGYTF

abundance: .
v_gene: TRBV6-5
j_gene: TRBJ1-1
CDR3aa: CASRLGQVMNTEAFF

abundance: .
v_gene: TRBV7-8
j_gene: TRBJ1-4
CDR3aa: CASSMGRGREKLFF

abundance: .
v_gene: TRBV19
j_gene: TRBJ1-2
CDR3aa: CASTRTGTANYGYTF

abundance: .
v_gene: TRBV27
j_gene: TRBJ2-5
CDR3aa: CASSFERAGKTQYF

abundance: .
v_gene: TRBV28
j_gene: TRBJ1-1
CDR3aa: CASSFLNRRNTEAFF

abundance: .
v_gene: TRBV7-2
j_gene: TRBJ1-6
CDR3aa: CASSPGGGRALHF

abundance: .
v_gene: TRBV25-1
j_gene: TRBJ1-6
CDR3aa: CASSEYQTPNSPLHF

abundance: .
v_gene: TRBV18
j_gene: TRBJ2-3
CDR3aa: CASSTSRGGTDTQYF

abundance: .
v_gene: TRBV19
j_gene: TRBJ2-1
CDR3aa: CASKTSGGNEQFF

abundance: .
v_gene: TRBV4-1
j_gene: TRBJ1-6
CDR3aa: CASTLRGQGDSPLHF

abundance: .
v_gene: TRBV7-8
j_gene: TRBJ1-6
CDR3aa: CASSSLGQGKRSPLHF

abundance: few
v_gene: TRBV11-2
j_gene: TRBJ1-4
CDR3aa: CASSLDGAGFNEKLFF

abundance: .
v_gene: TRBV7-2
j_gene: TRBJ1-6
CDR3aa: CASSSRLGRGNSPLHF